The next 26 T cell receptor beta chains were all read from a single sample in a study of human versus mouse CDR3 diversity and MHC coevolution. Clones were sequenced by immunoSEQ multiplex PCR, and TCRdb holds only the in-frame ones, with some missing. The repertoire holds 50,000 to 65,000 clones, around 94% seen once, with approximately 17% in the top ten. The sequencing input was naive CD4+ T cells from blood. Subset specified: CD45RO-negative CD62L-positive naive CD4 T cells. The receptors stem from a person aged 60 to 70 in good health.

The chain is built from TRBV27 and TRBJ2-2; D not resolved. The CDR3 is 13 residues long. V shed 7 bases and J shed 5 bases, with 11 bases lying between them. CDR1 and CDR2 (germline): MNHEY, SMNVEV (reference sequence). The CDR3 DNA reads TGTGCCAGCACCCGGGTGGAGACCGGGGAGCTGTTTTTT. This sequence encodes CASTRVETGELFF.

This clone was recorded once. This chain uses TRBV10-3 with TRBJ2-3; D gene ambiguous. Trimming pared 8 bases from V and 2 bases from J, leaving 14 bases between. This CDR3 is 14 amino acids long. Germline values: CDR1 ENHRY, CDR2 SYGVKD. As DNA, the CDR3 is TGTGCCATCCAAGGTCTAGAAGTCACAGATACGCAGTATTTT. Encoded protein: CAIQGLEVTDTQYF.

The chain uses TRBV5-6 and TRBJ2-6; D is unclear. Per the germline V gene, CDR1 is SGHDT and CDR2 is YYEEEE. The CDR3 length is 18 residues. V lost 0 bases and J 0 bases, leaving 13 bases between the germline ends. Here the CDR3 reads CASSLGPLPGSGANVLTF. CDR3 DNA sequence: TGTGCCAGCAGCTTGGGACCACTCCCGGGCTCTGGGGCCAACGTCCTGACTTTC.

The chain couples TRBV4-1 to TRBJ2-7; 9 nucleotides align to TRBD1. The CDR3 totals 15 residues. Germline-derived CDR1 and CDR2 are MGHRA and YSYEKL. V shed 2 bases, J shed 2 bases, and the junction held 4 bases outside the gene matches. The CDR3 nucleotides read TGCGCCAGCAGCCAACAGACAGGGGGGGCCTACGAGCAGTACTTC. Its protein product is CASSQQTGGAYEQYF.

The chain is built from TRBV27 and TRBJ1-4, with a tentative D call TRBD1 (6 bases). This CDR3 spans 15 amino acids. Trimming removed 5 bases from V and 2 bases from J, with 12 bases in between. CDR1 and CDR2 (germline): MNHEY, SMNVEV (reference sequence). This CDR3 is CASSHIQGTNEKLFF. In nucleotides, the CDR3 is TGTGCCAGCAGTCACATACAGGGTACTAATGAAAAACTGTTTTTT.

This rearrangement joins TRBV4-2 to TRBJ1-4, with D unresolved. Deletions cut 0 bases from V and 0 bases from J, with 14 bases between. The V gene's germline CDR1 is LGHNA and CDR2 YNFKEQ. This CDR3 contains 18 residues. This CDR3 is CASSQESGATATNEKLFF. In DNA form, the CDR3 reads TGTGCCAGCAGCCAAGAAAGCGGCGCAACTGCAACTAATGAAAAACTGTTTTTT.

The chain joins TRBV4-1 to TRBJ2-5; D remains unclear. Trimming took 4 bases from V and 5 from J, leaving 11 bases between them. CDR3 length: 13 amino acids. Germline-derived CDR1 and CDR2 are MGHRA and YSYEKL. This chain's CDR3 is CASSLLQWETQYF. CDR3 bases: TGCGCCAGCAGCCTACTCCAATGGGAGACCCAGTACTTC.

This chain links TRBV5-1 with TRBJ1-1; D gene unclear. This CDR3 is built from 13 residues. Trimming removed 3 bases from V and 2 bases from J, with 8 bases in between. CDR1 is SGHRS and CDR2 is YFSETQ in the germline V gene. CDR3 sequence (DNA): TGCGCCAGCAGCTCAGAACGAAACACTGAAGCTTTCTTT. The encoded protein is CASSSERNTEAFF.

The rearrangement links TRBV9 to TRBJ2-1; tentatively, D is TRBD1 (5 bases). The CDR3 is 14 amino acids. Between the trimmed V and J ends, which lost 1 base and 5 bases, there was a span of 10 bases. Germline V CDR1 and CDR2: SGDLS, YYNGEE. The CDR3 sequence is CASSVSGHNNEQFF. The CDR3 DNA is TGTGCCAGCAGCGTATCCGGACATAACAATGAGCAGTTCTTC.

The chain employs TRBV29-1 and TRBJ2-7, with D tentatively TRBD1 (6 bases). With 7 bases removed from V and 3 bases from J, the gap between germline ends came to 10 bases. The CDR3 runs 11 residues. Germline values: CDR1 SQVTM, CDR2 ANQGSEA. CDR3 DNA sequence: TGCAGCGCAAACAGGGACTACGAGCAGTACTTC. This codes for CSANRDYEQYF.

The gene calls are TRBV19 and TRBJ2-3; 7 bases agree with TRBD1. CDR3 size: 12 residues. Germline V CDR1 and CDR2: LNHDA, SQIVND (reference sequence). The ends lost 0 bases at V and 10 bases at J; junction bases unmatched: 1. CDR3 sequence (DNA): TGTGCCAGTAGTATAGATGACAGGGCGCAGTATTTT. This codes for CASSIDDRAQYF.

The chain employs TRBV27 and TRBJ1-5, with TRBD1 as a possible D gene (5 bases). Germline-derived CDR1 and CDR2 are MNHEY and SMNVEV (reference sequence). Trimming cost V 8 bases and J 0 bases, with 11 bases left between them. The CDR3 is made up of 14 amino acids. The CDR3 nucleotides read TGTGCCAGCGGCCTTACAGGTAGCAATCAGCCCCAGCATTTT. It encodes CASGLTGSNQPQHF.

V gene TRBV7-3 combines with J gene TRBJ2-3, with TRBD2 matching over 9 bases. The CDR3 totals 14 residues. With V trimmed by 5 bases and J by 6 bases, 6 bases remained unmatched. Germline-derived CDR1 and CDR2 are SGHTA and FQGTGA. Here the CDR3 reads CASSPGLALDTQYF. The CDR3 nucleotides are TGTGCCAGCAGCCCGGGACTAGCCTTGGATACGCAGTATTTT.

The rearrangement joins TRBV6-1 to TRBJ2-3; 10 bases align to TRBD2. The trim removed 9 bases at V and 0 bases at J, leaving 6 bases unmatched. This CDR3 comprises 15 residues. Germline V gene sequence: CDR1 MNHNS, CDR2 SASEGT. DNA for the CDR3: TGTGCCAGTAAACCGGGACTAGCGAGCACAGATACGCAGTATTTT. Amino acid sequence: CASKPGLASTDTQYF.

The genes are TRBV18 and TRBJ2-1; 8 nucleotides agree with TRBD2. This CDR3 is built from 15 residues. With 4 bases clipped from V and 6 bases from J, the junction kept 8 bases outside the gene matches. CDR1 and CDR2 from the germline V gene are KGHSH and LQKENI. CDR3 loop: CASSQPGLGGNEQFF. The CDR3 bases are TGTGCCAGCTCACAACCGGGACTAGGGGGCAATGAGCAGTTCTTC.

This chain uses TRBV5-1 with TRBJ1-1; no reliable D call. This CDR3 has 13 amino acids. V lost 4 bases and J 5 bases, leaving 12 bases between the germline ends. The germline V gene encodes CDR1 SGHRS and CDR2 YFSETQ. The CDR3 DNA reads TGCGCCAGCAGCGCACCCGGGAGGACTGAAGCTTTCTTT. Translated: CASSAPGRTEAFF.

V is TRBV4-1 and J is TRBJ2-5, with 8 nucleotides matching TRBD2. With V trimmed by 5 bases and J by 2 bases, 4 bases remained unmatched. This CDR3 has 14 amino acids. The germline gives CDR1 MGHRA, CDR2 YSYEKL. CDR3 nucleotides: TGCGCCAGCAGCGGCAGCGGGAGACAAGAGACCCAGTACTTC. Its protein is CASSGSGRQETQYF.

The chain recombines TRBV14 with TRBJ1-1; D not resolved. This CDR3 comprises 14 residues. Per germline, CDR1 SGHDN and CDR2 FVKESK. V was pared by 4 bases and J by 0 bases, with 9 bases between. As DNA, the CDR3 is TGTGCCAGCAGCCCCCGCGCGGTGAACACTGAAGCTTTCTTT. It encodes CASSPRAVNTEAFF.

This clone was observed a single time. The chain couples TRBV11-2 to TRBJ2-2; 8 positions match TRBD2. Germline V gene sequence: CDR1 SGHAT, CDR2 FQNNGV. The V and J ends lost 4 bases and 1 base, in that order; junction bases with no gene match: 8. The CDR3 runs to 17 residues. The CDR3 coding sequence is TGTGCCAGCAGCTGGAGTACTAGCGGAGGGAACACCGGGGAGCTGTTTTTT. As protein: CASSWSTSGGNTGELFF. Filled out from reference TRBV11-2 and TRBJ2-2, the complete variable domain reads EAGVAQSPRYKIIEKRQSVAFWCNPISGHATLYWYQQILGQGPKLLIQFQNNGVVDDSQLPKDRFSAERLKGVDSTLKIQPAKLEDSAVYLCASSWSTSGGNTGELFFGEGSRLTVL.

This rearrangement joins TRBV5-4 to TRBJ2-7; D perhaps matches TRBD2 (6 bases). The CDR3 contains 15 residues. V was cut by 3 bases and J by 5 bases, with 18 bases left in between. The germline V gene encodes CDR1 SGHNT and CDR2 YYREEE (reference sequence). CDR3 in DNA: TGTGCCAGCAGCTACCTTGCGGGGCTCAACGACGAGCAGTACTTC. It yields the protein CASSYLAGLNDEQYF.

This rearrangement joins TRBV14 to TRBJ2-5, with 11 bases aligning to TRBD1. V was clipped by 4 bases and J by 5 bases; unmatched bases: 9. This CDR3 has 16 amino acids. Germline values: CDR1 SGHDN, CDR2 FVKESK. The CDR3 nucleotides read TGTGCCAGCAGCCGAAGGACAGGGGGCGTAGAGGAGACCCAGTACTTC. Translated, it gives CASSRRTGGVEETQYF.

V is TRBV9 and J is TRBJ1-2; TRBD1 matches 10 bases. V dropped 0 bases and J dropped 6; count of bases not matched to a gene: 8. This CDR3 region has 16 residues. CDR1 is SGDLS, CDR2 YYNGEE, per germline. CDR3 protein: CASSVGPPGQGNGYTF. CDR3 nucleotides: TGTGCCAGCAGCGTAGGGCCTCCGGGACAGGGGAATGGCTACACCTTC.

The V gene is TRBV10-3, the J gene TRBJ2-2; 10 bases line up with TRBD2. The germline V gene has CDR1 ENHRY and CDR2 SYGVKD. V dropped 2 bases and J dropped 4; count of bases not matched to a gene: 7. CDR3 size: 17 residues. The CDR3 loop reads CAISERLAGAGTGELFF. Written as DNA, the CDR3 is TGTGCCATCAGTGAGCGGCTAGCGGGAGCTGGCACCGGGGAGCTGTTTTTT.

CDR3 in DNA: TGCACCAGCAGCCAAGAAACGGAGGATTATAATTCACCCCTCCACTTT. It specifies CTSSQETEDYNSPLHF. V gene TRBV1 combines with J gene TRBJ1-6. TRBV1 is shown as a pseudogene. The CDR3 runs to 16 residues.

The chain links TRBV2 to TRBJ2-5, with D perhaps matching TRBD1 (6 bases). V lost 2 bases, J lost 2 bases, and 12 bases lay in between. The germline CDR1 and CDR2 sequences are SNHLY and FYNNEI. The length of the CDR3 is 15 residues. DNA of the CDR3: TGTGCCAGCAGTGAATTCGGCAGGGGACAAGAGACCCAGTACTTC. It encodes CASSEFGRGQETQYF.

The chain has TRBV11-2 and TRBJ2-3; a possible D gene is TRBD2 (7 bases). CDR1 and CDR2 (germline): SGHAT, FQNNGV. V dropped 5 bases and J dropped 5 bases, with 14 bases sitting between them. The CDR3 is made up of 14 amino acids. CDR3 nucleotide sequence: TGTGCCAGCAGCCCAGCGGGACACTTAGATACGCAGTATTTT. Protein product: CASSPAGHLDTQYF. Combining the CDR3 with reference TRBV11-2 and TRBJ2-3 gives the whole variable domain EAGVAQSPRYKIIEKRQSVAFWCNPISGHATLYWYQQILGQGPKLLIQFQNNGVVDDSQLPKDRFSAERLKGVDSTLKIQPAKLEDSAVYLCASSPAGHLDTQYFGPGTRLTVL.